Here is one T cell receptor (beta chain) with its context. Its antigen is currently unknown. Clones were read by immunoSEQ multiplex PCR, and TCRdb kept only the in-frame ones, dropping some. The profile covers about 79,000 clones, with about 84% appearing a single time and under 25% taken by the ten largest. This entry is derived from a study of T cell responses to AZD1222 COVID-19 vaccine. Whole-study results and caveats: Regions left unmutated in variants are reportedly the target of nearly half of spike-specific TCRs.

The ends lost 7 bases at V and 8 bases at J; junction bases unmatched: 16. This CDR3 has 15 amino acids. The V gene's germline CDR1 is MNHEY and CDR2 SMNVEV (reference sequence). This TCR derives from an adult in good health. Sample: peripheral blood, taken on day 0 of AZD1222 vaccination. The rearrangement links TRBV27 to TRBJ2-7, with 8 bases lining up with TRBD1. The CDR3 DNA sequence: TGTGCCAGCACCTTTACCGGGACAGGTGGCGGCAAGCAGTACTTC. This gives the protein CASTFTGTGGGKQYF.